Listed below are T cell receptor beta chains from one sample, sequenced in a study of a mutant IDH1 vaccine in newly diagnosed glioma. Their specific antigens are unknown. Produced via immunoSEQ multiplex PCR; TCRdb's table is partial and in-frame only. Among around 50,000 clones listed, around 85% were seen once. Sequenced here: PBMCs, sampled from a glioma patient whose treatment included an IDH1 peptide vaccine. The receptors were sampled from a woman aged 25 to 45 with glioma. Some clones in this sample may be carry-over from other donors' samples. CDR3s include the opening cysteine and the closing phenylalanine or tryptophan. A D gene is named only where the DNA matches it firmly. A clone size is listed for some rows: how often the clone was seen (once, few, many), or a class if it is expanded.

cdr3_nt	cdr3_aa	d_call	clone_size	j_call	v_call
TGTGCCAGCATCCCAGCGGGAGGGAATGAGCAGTTCTTC	CASIPAGGNEQFF	TRBD2	.	TRBJ2-1	TRBV25-1
TGTGCCAGCAGTGAAGAATATGAAGCTTTCTTT	CASSEEYEAFF	.	few	TRBJ1-1	TRBV6-1
TGTGCCAGCAGCCCCCGTCTGGGGAATGAGCAGTTCTTC	CASSPRLGNEQFF	.	.	TRBJ2-1	TRBV6-4
TGTGCCAGCAGTTACTCAGGAGGCGGTCAGCCCCAGCATTTT	CASSYSGGGQPQHF	.	once	TRBJ1-5	TRBV6-5
TGTGCCAGCGGGAACCCCTACGAGCAGTACTTC	CASGNPYEQYF	.	once	TRBJ2-7	TRBV6-5
TGCGCCAGCAGCCAAGAGGGTTGGCGGGAGGGCACCGGGGAGCTGTTTTTT	CASSQEGWREGTGELFF	TRBD2	.	TRBJ2-2	TRBV4-1
TGTGCCAGCAGTGAAGAAGGAGTGGCCGCAACTAATGAAAAACTGTTTTTT	CASSEEGVAATNEKLFF	.	.	TRBJ1-4	TRBV2
TGTGCCAGCAGCTTAGGGGCAGGGGCGGGACAGCCCCAGCATTTT	CASSLGAGAGQPQHF	.	.	TRBJ1-5	TRBV7-6
TGTGCCACCCCTGGGAGGCAGTACTTC	CATPGRQYF	.	.	TRBJ2-7	TRBV10-3
TGCAGCGTTGAAGATCAAAGTTCCTACGAGCAGTACTTC	CSVEDQSSYEQYF	.	once	TRBJ2-7	TRBV29-1
TGTGCCACCACCAGGGATGGCGGGGAGCTGTTTTTT	CATTRDGGELFF	.	.	TRBJ2-2	TRBV15
TGTGCCAGCAGCTCCCCTCTAGCGGGGGCGAACACTGAAGCTTTCTTT	CASSSPLAGANTEAFF	.	.	TRBJ1-1	TRBV7-9
TGCGCCAGCAGCCTCCGACTAGCGGCAAACACCGGGGAGCTGTTTTTT	CASSLRLAANTGELFF	TRBD2	.	TRBJ2-2	TRBV4-1
TGTGCCAGCAGCTTCGGGGGCAGCAATCAGCCCCAGCATTTT	CASSFGGSNQPQHF	.	.	TRBJ1-5	TRBV5-6
TGTGCCAGCAGCCAGCTCGGGGGTAGCACAGATACGCAGTATTTT	CASSQLGGSTDTQYF	.	.	TRBJ2-3	TRBV4-2
TGTGCCAGTAATCACGGACAGGGGGCGGGTGGCAATCAGCCCCAGCATTTT	CASNHGQGAGGNQPQHF	TRBD1	once	TRBJ1-5	TRBV19
TGTGCCAGCTCACCTGACAGGCGGAATGAAAAACTGTTTTTT	CASSPDRRNEKLFF	.	.	TRBJ1-4	TRBV18
TGTGCCAGCAGGATTGACCGAAACACCGGGGAGCTGTTTTTT	CASRIDRNTGELFF	.	.	TRBJ2-2	TRBV6-1
TGTGCCAGCAGTCCCGGGGTTCAGACCCAGTACTTC	CASSPGVQTQYF	.	.	TRBJ2-5	TRBV7-8
TGTGCCAGTAGTATGGGGACAGGACCGATGAACACTGAAGCTTTCTTT	CASSMGTGPMNTEAFF	TRBD1	.	TRBJ1-1	TRBV19
TGTGCCAGCAGTTACGCACTAGCGGGCCCTGGGCCCCAGTACTTC	CASSYALAGPGPQYF	TRBD2	.	TRBJ2-5	TRBV6-6
TGTGCCAGCAGTACGGGAGGCGGGGAGCTGTTTTTT	CASSTGGGELFF	TRBD2	.	TRBJ2-2	TRBV6-5